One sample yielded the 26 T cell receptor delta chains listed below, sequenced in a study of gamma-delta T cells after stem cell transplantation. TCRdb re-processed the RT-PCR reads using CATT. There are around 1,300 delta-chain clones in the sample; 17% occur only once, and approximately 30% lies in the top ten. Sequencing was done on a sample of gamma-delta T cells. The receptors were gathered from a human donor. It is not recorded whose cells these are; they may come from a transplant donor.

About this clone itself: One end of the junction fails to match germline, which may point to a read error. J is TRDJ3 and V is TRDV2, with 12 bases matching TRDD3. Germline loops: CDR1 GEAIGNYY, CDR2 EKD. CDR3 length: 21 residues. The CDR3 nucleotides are TGTGCCTGTGGCACCGTAGATAATCTGGGGGATACGGCCTGGGACACCCGACAGATGTTTTTC. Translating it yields CACGTVDNLGDTAWDTRQMFF.

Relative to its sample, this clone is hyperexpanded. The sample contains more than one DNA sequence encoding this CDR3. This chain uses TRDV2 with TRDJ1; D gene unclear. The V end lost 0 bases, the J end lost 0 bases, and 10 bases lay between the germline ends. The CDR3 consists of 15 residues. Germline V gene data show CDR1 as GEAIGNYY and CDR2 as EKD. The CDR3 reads CACDTVGKYTDKLIF. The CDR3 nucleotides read TGTGCCTGTGACACCGTAGGGAAGTACACCGATAAACTCATCTTT.

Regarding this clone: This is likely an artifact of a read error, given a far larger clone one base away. CDR3 DNA: TGTGCCTGTGACTCGTTGGGGGAAGGCGCCGATAAACTCATCTTT. Amino acids: CACDSLGEGADKLIF. The chain has TRDV2 and TRDJ1; 7 bases are a match to TRDD3. Unmatched junction bases numbered 9, after V lost 3 bases and J lost 3 bases. Germline V gives CDR1 GEAIGNYY, CDR2 EKD. The CDR3 has 15 residues.

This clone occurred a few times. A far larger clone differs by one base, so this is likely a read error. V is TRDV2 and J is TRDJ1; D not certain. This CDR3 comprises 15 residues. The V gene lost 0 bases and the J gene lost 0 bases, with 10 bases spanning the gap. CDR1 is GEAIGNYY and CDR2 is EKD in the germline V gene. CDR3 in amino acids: CACDTVGRYTDKLIF. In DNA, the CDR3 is TGTGCCTGTGACACCGTAGGGAGGTACACCGATAAACTCATCTTT.

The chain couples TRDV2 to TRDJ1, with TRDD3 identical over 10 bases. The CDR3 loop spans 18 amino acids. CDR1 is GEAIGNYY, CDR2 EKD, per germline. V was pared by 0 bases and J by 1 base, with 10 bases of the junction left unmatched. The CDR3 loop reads CACDTILQGDTLTDKLIF. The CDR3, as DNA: TGTGCCTGTGACACCATCCTGCAGGGGGATACGCTCACCGATAAACTCATCTTT.

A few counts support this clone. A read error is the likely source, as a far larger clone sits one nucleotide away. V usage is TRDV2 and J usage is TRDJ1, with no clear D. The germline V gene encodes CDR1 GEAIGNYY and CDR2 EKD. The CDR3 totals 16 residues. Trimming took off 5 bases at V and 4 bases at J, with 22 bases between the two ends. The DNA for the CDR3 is TGTGCCTGTGGCACTTTGTCTTACAATCGTGACGATAAACTCATCTTT. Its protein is CACGTLSYNRDDKLIF.

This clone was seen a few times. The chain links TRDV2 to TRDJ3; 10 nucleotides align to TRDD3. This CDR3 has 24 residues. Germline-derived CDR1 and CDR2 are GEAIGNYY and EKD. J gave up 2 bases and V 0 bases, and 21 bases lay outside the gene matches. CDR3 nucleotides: TGTGCCTGTGACACCGTAGTTTCCTTGGGGGATACTACGGCCAGCACCTGGGACACCCGACAGATGTTTTTC. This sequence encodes CACDTVVSLGDTTASTWDTRQMFF.

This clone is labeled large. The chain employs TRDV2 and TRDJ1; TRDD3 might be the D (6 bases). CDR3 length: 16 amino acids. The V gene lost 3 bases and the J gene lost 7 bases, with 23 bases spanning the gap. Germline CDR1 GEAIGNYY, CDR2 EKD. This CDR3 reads CACDALFGGQVVKLIF. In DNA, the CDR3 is TGTGCCTGTGACGCCCTTTTTGGGGGTCAGGTCGTTAAACTCATCTTT.

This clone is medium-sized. The CDR3 loop reads CACDTMVLGDIDKLIF. The CDR3 nucleotides read TGTGCCTGTGACACGATGGTACTGGGGGATATCGATAAACTCATCTTT. The chain carries TRDV2 and TRDJ1, with TRDD3 matching 11 bases. This CDR3 spans 16 amino acids. Per the germline V gene, CDR1 is GEAIGNYY and CDR2 is EKD. With 1 base clipped from V and 4 bases from J, the junction kept 7 bases outside the gene matches.

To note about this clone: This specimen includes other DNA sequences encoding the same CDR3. CDR3 in DNA: TGTGCCTGTGACCAGATTTCGTTGAGGTCCCAGATACGTGACACCGATAAACTCATCTTT. Translated: CACDQISLRSQIRDTDKLIF. The chain joins TRDV2 to TRDJ1; a possible D gene is TRDD3 (6 bases). The CDR3 contains 20 residues. The V and J ends lost 3 bases and 0 bases respectively, with 28 bases between them. CDR1 is GEAIGNYY and CDR2 is EKD in the germline V gene.

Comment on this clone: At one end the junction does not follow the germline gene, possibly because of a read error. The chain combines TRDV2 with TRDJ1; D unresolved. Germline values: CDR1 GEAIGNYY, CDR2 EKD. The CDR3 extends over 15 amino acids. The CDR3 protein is CACATATRNTDKLIF. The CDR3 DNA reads TGTGCCTGTGCCACCGCCACTCGAAACACCGATAAACTCATCTTT.

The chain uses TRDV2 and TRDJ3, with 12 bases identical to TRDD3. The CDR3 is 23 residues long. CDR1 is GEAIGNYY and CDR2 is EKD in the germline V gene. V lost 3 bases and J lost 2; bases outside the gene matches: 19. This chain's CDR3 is CACDSPGGYAADSRAWDTRQMFF. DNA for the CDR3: TGTGCCTGTGACTCCCCTGGGGGATACGCGGCCGATTCCCGGGCCTGGGACACCCGACAGATGTTTTTC.

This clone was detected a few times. The CDR3 spells CACDTALGDSWDTRQMFF. In DNA form, the CDR3 reads TGTGCCTGTGACACTGCACTGGGGGATTCCTGGGACACCCGACAGATGTTTTTC. The chain is built from TRDV2 and TRDJ3, with 10 bases lining up with TRDD3. The CDR3 covers 18 residues. V lost 1 base, J lost 1 base, and 3 bases stayed unmatched. Per germline, CDR1 GEAIGNYY and CDR2 EKD.

The CDR3 loop reads CACDALTGEVYTDKLIF. The CDR3 region has the DNA TGTGCCTGTGACGCACTTACTGGAGAAGTATACACCGATAAACTCATCTTT. The chain recombines TRDV2 with TRDJ1; perhaps TRDD3 as D (5 bases). Deletions cut 3 bases from V and 0 bases from J, with 19 bases between. Germline loops: CDR1 GEAIGNYY, CDR2 EKD. The CDR3 extends over 17 amino acids.

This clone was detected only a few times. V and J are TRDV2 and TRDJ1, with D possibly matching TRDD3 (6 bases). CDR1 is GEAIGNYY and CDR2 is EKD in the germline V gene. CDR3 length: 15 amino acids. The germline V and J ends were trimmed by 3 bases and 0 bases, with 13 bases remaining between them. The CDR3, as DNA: TGTGCCTGTGACGGGGTGGGGGTCCACACCGATAAACTCATCTTT. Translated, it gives CACDGVGVHTDKLIF.

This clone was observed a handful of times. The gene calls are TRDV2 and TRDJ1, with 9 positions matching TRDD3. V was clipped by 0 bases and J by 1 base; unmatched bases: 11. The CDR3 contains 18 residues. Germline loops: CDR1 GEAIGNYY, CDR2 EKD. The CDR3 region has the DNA TGTGCCTGTGACACCCTCCTGGGGGATGCGCTTTCCACCGATAAACTCATCTTT. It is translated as CACDTLLGDALSTDKLIF.

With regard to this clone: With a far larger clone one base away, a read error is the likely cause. CDR3 amino acids: CACDTLSYNRDDKFIF. The CDR3 DNA sequence: TGTGCCTGTGACACTTTGTCTTACAATCGTGACGATAAATTCATCTTT. The V gene is TRDV2, the J gene TRDJ1; D unclear. The CDR3 sequence is 16 residues long. Germline V lookup: CDR1 GEAIGNYY, CDR2 EKD.

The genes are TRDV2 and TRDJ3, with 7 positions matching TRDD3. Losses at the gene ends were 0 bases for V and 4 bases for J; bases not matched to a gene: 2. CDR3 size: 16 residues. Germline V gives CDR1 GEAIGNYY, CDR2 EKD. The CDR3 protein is CACDTPGGWDTRQMFF. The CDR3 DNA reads TGTGCCTGTGACACCCCTGGGGGGTGGGACACCCGACAGATGTTTTTC.

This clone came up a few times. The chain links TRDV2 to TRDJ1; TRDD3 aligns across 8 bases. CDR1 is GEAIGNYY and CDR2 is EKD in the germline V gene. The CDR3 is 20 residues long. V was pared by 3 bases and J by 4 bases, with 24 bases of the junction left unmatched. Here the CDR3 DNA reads TGTGCCTGTGACCGTCTCTCCCCGGGCGTGCTGGGGGACGAACACGATAAACTCATCTTT. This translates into CACDRLSPGVLGDEHDKLIF.

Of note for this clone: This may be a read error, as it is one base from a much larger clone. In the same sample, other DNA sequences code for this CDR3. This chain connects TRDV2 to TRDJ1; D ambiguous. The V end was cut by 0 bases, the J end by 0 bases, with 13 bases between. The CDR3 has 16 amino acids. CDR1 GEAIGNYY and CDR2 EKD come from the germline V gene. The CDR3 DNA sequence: TGTGCCTGTGACACCGTTGGCGTGCCTAACACCGATAAACTCATCTTT. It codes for CACDTVGVPNTDKLIF.

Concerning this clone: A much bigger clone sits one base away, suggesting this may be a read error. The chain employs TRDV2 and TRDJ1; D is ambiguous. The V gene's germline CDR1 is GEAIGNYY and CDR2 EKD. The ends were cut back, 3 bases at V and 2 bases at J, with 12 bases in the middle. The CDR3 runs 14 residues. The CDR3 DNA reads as TGTGCCTGTGACTCCCTGAGAGGAACCGATAAACTCATCTTT. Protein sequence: CACDSLRGTDKLIF.

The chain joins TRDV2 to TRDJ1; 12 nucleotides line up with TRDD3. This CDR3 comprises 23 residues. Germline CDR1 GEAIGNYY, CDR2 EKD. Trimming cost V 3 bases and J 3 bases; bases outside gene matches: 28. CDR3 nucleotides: TGTGCCTGTGACCCCCTTCCTACGACGACTGGGGGATACTTGCGGGAACCTGCCGATAAACTCATCTTT. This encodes CACDPLPTTTGGYLREPADKLIF.

The chain's CDR3 is CACDVLGDKYTDKLIF. The DNA for the CDR3 is TGTGCCTGTGACGTACTGGGGGACAAGTACACCGATAAACTCATCTTT. This chain joins TRDV2 and TRDJ1; 9 bases are shared with TRDD3. Per the germline V gene, CDR1 is GEAIGNYY and CDR2 is EKD. The trim removed 3 bases at V and 0 bases at J, leaving 7 bases unmatched. This CDR3 contains 16 residues.

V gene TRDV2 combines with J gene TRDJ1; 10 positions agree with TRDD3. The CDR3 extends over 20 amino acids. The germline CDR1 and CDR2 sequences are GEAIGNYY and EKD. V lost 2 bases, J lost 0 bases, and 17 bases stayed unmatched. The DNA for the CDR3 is TGTGCCTGTGACAATTTAGCACCTCACTCTGGGGGATATAACACCGATAAACTCATCTTT. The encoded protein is CACDNLAPHSGGYNTDKLIF.

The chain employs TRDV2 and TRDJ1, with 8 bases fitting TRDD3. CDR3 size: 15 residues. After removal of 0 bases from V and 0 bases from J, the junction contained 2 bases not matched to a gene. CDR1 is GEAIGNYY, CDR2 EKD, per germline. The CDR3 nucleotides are TGTGCCTGTGACACCCTACTGGGGGACACCGATAAACTCATCTTT. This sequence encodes CACDTLLGDTDKLIF.

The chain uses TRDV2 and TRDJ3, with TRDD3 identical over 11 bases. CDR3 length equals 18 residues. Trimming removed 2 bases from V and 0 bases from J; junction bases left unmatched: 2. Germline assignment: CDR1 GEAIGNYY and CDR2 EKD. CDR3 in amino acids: CACDNTGGYSWDTRQMFF. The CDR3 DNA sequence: TGTGCCTGTGACAATACTGGGGGATACTCCTGGGACACCCGACAGATGTTTTTC.